The clone carrying this T cell receptor beta chain was picked up many times. What it binds is not known. Relying on iRepertoire HTBI primers and Arm-PCR of CDR3 regions, the team built TCR beta libraries. MiXCR, applied by TCRdb to the multiplex PCR reads, yields one record per CDR3 protein. This sample has 200,000 to 250,000 distinct CDR3 sequences, with 20% found just once. This entry comes from a study of regulatory T cells in long-lasting Graves disease. The overall study: The antithyroid drugs taken by newly diagnosed Graves' patients had been used for under 3 months. General study findings and limits: Among persistent patients, a larger number of public clonotypes were shared (around 2,700) than among newly diagnosed patients (about 970). Repertoires from persistent disease leaned toward TRBV28, TRBJ1-2 and TRBJ2-5.

After removal of 5 bases from V and 0 bases from J, the junction contained 18 bases not matched to a gene. This CDR3 spans 20 amino acids. Germline V lookup: CDR1 MNHEY, CDR2 SMNVEV (reference sequence). Time point noted: newly diagnosed GD, antithyroid drugs for less than 3 months. Preparation of the TCR library used RNA extracted from PBMCs. The clonotype originates from a female donor with Graves disease. The gene calls are TRBV27 and TRBJ2-7, with TRBD2 identical over 11 bases. This specimen was peripheral blood mononuclear cells (PBMCs), taken at new diagnosis, from a patient treated with antithyroid drugs. The CDR3 sequence is CASSAQASGGPPGNSYEQYF. The CDR3 bases are TGTGCCAGCAGTGCCCAGGCTAGCGGGGGGCCTCCTGGTAACTCCTACGAGCAGTACTTC.